The rows below give T cell receptor beta chains drawn from one sample of a study of blood T cell repertoires in COVID-19. The method was immunoSEQ multiplex PCR; TCRdb's version includes in-frame clones alone and lacks a portion of them. The sample lists roughly 220,000 clones, roughly nine tenths occurring once. The specimen sequenced was PBMCs or T cells enriched from blood (not recorded which). All receptors derive from a woman between 18 and 30 years old in a cohort exposed to, infected with or recovered from COVID-19 (not recorded which). CDR3s include the opening cysteine and the closing phenylalanine or tryptophan. The D gene is left open where the match is weak. Some rows mark clone size as missing; the rest say once, few, many or name a class of expanded clone.

clone_size,cdr3_length,d_call,v_call,j_call,cdr3_nt,cdr3_aa
NA,16,TRBD2,TRBV14,TRBJ2-2,TGTGCCAGCAGCCAAGTAGCGGGAGGGGACACCGGGGAGCTGTTTTTT,CASSQVAGGDTGELFF
once,16,TRBD2,TRBV7-3,TRBJ2-3,TGTGCCAGCAGCTCCTTGGAGCGGGGGACCACAGATACGCAGTATTTT,CASSSLERGTTDTQYF
NA,14,TRBD1,TRBV4-1,TRBJ1-1,TGCGCCAGCAGCCAGACAGGGATATACACTGAAGCTTTCTTT,CASSQTGIYTEAFF
NA,16,TRBD1,TRBV6-6,TRBJ1-6,TGTGCCAGCAGTTCCCCCACGGACAGGGGTGGATCACCCCTCCACTTT,CASSSPTDRGGSPLHF
NA,16,TRBD2,TRBV18,TRBJ2-1,TGTGCCAGCTCACCACCCGGGACTAGCGGGAGGGCTGAGCAGTTCTTC,CASSPPGTSGRAEQFF
NA,13,NA,TRBV5-8,TRBJ2-5,TGTGCCAGCAGCTTGGTAGGGGAAGAGACCCAGTACTTC,CASSLVGEETQYF
NA,15,TRBD2,TRBV11-3,TRBJ2-1,TGTGCCAGCAGCCATCTTCCTCTAGCGGGAGGTGAGCAGTTCTTC,CASSHLPLAGGEQFF
NA,16,TRBD2,TRBV10-3,TRBJ2-7,TGTGCCATCAGTTCTCGGACTAGCGGGGGGCCCTACGAGCAGTACTTC,CAISSRTSGGPYEQYF
NA,13,NA,TRBV5-1,TRBJ1-1,TGCGCCAGCACAAGGGACTCGAACACTGAAGCTTTCTTT,CASTRDSNTEAFF
NA,19,TRBD1,TRBV11-2,TRBJ1-4,TGTGCCAGCAGCTTATGGCCGGGACAGGGGCCCAGGGGTGATGAAAAACTGTTTTTT,CASSLWPGQGPRGDEKLFF
NA,13,NA,TRBV4-1,TRBJ2-7,TGCGCCAGCAGCCAGGCCCAGGGATACGAGCAGTACTTC,CASSQAQGYEQYF
NA,15,NA,TRBV27,TRBJ1-6,TGTGCCAGCAGTTTGACCCTCAAGGGAGGTTCACCCCTCCACTTT,CASSLTLKGGSPLHF
NA,13,NA,TRBV13,TRBJ2-5,TGTGCCAGCAGACCCCGGGGGCAAGAGACCCAGTACTTC,CASRPRGQETQYF
NA,14,NA,TRBV7-3,TRBJ2-2,TGTGCCAGCAGCCCCCGACAGTTTAGCGGGGAGCTGTTTTTT,CASSPRQFSGELFF
NA,14,NA,TRBV3-1/TRBV3-2,TRBJ2-1,TGTGCCAGCAGCCAAACTCTCGGCGGGAATGAGCAGTTCTTC,CASSQTLGGNEQFF
NA,15,TRBD2,TRBV24-1,TRBJ2-1,TGTGCCACCAGTGATTGGGCCCTGCGGGGGAATGAGCAGTTCTTC,CATSDWALRGNEQFF
NA,15,NA,TRBV5-1,TRBJ1-2,TGCGCCAGCAGCTTGAACAGGGCCGATAACTATGGCTACACCTTC,CASSLNRADNYGYTF
NA,15,TRBD2,TRBV11-3,TRBJ2-3,TGTGCCAGCAGCTTAGATAACGTAGGCGGGAGATCGCAGTATTTT,CASSLDNVGGRSQYF
NA,16,NA,TRBV7-8,TRBJ2-4,TGTGCCAGCAGCTTCCCCCTTGGGGGGTTCAGTAACATTCAGTACTTC,CASSFPLGGFSNIQYF
NA,15,NA,TRBV13,TRBJ2-6,TGTGCCAGCAGCCCCCGGAGAGCTGGGGCCAACGTCCTGACTTTC,CASSPRRAGANVLTF
once,17,TRBD2,TRBV19,TRBJ2-2,TGTGCCAGTAGTATCCTCACTAGCGGGGGGGCCTCCGGGGAGCTGTTTTTT,CASSILTSGGASGELFF
NA,15,TRBD1,TRBV7-8,TRBJ1-3,TGTGCCAGCAGCCCGGGACAGAACTCTGGAAACACCATATATTTT,CASSPGQNSGNTIYF
NA,16,TRBD1,TRBV7-9,TRBJ1-2,TGTGCCAGCGCAAAAACCAGGGGGCGAACGAACTATGGCTACACCTTC,CASAKTRGRTNYGYTF
NA,14,NA,TRBV9,TRBJ1-2,TGTGCCAGCAGTAGGGAGGTTCCTATATATGGCTACACCTTC,CASSREVPIYGYTF
once,14,NA,TRBV18,TRBJ1-1,TGTGCCAGCTCACCACAGGGAGAGAACACTGAAGCTTTCTTT,CASSPQGENTEAFF
NA,13,TRBD1,TRBV18,TRBJ1-1,TGTGCCAGCTCACAGGGGGCGGGCGCTGAAGCTTTCTTT,CASSQGAGAEAFF
NA,15,TRBD2,TRBV5-4,TRBJ2-5,TGTGCCAGCAGTTTGGGACTAGCGGGACAAGAGACCCAGTACTTC,CASSLGLAGQETQYF
once,12,NA,TRBV5-1,TRBJ1-5,TGCGCCAGCAGAGTTGACACTCAGCCCCAGCATTTT,CASRVDTQPQHF
NA,13,TRBD1,TRBV5-1,TRBJ2-7,TGCGCCAGCAGCTTAATGACAGGGTATGAGCAGTACTTC,CASSLMTGYEQYF
NA,16,NA,TRBV9,TRBJ2-3,TGTGCCAGCAGCCGGGGGAACGGAGCAAGCACAGATACGCAGTATTTT,CASSRGNGASTDTQYF
NA,15,TRBD2,TRBV5-1,TRBJ2-5,TGCGCCAGCAGCTTGGACACGGCGGGGGAAGAGACCCAGTACTTC,CASSLDTAGEETQYF
NA,14,TRBD2,TRBV6-5,TRBJ2-7,TGTGCCAGCACTCCGGGGGGGCGCAGCTACGAGCAGTACTTC,CASTPGGRSYEQYF
NA,16,TRBD2,TRBV11-2,TRBJ2-2,TGTGCCAGCCGAGTATCCGGGAGGACGAACACCGGGGAGCTGTTTTTT,CASRVSGRTNTGELFF
NA,15,NA,TRBV25-1,TRBJ2-1,TGTGCCAGCAGTGAATTCAGGGGCTCCTACAATGAGCAGTTCTTC,CASSEFRGSYNEQFF
once,17,TRBD1,TRBV28,TRBJ1-3,TGTGCCAGCAGTTTCCAGGGGGCGCGATCACCTGGAAACACCATATATTTT,CASSFQGARSPGNTIYF
NA,15,NA,TRBV19,TRBJ1-1,TGTGCCAGTAGTATCCGACCGGGGAAGAACACTGAAGCTTTCTTT,CASSIRPGKNTEAFF
NA,16,TRBD2,TRBV5-1,TRBJ2-1,TGCGCCAGCAGCATGGGACTAGCGGGGGGCTTGAATGAGCAGTTCTTC,CASSMGLAGGLNEQFF
NA,15,TRBD1,TRBV5-1,TRBJ2-7,TGCGCCAGCAGCTTGGGGAACAGGGGTAACGACGAGCAGTACTTC,CASSLGNRGNDEQYF